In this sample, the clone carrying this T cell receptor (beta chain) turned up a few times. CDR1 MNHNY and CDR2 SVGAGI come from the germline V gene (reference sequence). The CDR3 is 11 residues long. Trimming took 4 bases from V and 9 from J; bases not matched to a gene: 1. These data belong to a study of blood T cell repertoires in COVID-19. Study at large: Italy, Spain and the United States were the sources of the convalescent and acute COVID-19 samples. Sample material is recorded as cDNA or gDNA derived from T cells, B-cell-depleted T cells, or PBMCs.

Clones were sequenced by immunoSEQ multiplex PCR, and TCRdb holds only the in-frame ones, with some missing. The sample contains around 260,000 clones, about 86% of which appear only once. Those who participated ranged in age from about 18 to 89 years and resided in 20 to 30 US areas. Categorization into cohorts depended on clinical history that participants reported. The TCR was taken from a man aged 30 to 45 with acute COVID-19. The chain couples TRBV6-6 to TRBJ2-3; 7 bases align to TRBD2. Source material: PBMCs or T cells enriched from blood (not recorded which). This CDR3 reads CASSFGGTQYF. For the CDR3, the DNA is TGTGCCAGCAGTTTCGGGGGGACGCAGTATTTT.